The present T cell receptor beta chain was sequenced within a study of blood T cell repertoires in COVID-19. Study as a whole: Sample material is recorded as cDNA or gDNA derived from T cells, B-cell-depleted T cells, or PBMCs.

Assay: immunoSEQ multiplex PCR; the TCRdb copy retains only in-frame clones and omits some. The sample has over 200,000 clones, 75% to 90% seen once. The V gene lost 5 bases and the J gene lost 5 bases, with 20 bases spanning the gap. This CDR3 contains 16 residues. Per the germline V gene, CDR1 is SEHNR and CDR2 is FQNEAQ (reference sequence). Enrollees, about 18 to 95 years old, lived in approximately 25 US areas. The sequencing sample was made of PBMCs or T cells enriched from blood (not recorded which). This chain links TRBV7-9 with TRBJ2-3; D is perhaps TRBD2 (5 bases). This clonotype was obtained from a woman in her twenties or thirties who had been exposed to COVID-19. The CDR3 loop reads CASSPRATPHRDTQYF. CDR3 DNA sequence: TGTGCCAGCAGCCCGAGGGCCACCCCTCACCGAGATACGCAGTATTTT.